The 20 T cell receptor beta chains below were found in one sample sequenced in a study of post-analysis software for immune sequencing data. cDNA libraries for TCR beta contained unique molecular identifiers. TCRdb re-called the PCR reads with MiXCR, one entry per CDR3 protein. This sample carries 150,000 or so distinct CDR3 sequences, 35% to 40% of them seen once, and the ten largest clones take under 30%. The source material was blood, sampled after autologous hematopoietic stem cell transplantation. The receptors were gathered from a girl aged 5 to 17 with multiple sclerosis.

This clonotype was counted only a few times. Written as DNA, the CDR3 is TGCGCCAGCAGCCTCCCTATAGCGGGACTTAATGAGCAGTTCTTC. It is translated as CASSLPIAGLNEQFF. The chain uses TRBV5-1 and TRBJ2-1; 8 positions match TRBD2. CDR1 SGHRS and CDR2 YFSETQ come from the germline V gene. Germline trimming cut 4 bases from V and 7 bases from J; bases unmatched to any gene: 10. This CDR3 has 15 amino acids. The full variable domain, rest sourced from reference TRBV5-1 and TRBJ2-1, is KAGVTQTPRYLIKTRGQQVTLSCSPISGHRSVSWYQQTPGQGLQFLFEYFSETQRNKGNFPGRFSGRQFSNSRSEMNVSTLELGDSALYLCASSLPIAGLNEQFFGPGTRLTVL.

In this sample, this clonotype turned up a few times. This CDR3 reads CAIQGVDYGYTF. The CDR3 coding sequence is TGTGCCATACAGGGGGTGGACTATGGCTACACCTTC. The chain links TRBV10-3 to TRBJ1-2; TRBD1 aligns across 8 bases. The V gene end was trimmed by 9 bases and the J gene end by 3 bases; junction bases not matched to a gene: 3. Germline CDR1 and CDR2: ENHRY and SYGVKD. The CDR3 contains 12 residues.

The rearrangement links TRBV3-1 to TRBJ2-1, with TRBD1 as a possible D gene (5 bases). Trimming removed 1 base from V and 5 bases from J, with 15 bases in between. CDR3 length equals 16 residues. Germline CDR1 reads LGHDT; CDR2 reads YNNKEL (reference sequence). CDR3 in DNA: TGTGCCAGCAGCCAAGTTTCAGCGACAGCGAACAATGAGCAGTTCTTC. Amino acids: CASSQVSATANNEQFF.

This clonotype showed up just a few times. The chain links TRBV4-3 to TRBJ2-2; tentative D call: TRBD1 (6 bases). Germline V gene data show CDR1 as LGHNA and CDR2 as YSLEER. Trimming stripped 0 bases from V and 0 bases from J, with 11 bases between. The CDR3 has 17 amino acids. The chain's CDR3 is CASSQDRKGANTGELFF. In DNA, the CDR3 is TGCGCCAGCAGCCAAGATAGGAAGGGGGCGAACACCGGGGAGCTGTTTTTT.

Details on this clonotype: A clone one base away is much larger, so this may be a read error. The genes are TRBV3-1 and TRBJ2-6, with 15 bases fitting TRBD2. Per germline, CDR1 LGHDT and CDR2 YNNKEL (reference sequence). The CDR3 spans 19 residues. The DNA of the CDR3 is TGTGCCTGCAGCTCTCGGACTAGCGGGAGGGGTACTGGGGCCAACGTCCTGACTTTC. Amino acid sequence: CACSSRTSGRGTGANVLTF.

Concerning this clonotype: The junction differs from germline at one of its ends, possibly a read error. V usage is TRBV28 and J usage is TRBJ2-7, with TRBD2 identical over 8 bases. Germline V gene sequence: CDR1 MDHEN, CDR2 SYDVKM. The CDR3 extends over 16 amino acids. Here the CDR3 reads CASTPFPSGRLNEQCF. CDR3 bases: TGTGCCAGCACCCCCTTTCCCAGCGGGAGATTGAACGAGCAGTGCTTC.

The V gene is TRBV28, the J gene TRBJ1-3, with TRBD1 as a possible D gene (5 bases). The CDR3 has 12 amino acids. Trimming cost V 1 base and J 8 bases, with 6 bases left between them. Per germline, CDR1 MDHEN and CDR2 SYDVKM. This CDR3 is CASSLSGDTIYF. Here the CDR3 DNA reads TGTGCCAGCAGTTTATCGGGGGACACCATATATTTT.

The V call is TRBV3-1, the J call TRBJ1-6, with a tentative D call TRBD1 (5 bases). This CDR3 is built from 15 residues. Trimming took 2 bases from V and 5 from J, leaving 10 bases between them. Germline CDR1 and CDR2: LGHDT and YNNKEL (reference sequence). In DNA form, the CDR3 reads TGTGCCAGCAGCCAAATGATAGGGGATAATTCACCCCTCCACTTT. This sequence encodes CASSQMIGDNSPLHF.

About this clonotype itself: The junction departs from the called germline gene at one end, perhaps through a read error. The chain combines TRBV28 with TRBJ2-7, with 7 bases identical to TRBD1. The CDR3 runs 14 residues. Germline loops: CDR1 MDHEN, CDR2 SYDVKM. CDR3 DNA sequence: TGTGCCAGCAGTCAATGGACAGGCTCCTACGAGCAGGACTTC. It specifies CASSQWTGSYEQDF.

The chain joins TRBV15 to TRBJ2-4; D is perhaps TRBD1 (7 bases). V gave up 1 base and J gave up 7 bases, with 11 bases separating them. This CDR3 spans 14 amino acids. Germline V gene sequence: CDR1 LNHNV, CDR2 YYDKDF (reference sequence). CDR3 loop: CATSRVEGANIQYF. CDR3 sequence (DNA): TGTGCCACCAGCAGAGTGGAGGGGGCCAACATTCAGTACTTC.

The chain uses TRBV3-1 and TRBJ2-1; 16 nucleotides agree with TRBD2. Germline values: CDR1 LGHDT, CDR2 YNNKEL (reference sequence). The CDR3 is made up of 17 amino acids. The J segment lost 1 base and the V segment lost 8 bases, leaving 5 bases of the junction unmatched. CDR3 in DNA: TGTGCCAGCGGAGGGACTAGCGGGAGGGTGTCCTACAATGAGCAGTTCTTC. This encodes CASGGTSGRVSYNEQFF.

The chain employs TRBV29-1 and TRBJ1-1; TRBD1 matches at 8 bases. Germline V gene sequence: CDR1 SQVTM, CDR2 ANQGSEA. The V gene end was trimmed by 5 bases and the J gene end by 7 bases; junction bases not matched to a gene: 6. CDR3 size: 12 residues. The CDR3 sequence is CSVQDRDREAFF. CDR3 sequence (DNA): TGCAGCGTTCAGGACAGGGACCGTGAAGCTTTCTTT.

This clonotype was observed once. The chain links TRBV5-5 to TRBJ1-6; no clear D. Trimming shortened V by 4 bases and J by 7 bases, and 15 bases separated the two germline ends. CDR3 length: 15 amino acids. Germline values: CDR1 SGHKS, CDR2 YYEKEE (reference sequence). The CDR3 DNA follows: TGTGCCAGCAGCGTCGGCCGCCCTGGGAATTCACCCCTCCACTTT. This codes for CASSVGRPGNSPLHF.

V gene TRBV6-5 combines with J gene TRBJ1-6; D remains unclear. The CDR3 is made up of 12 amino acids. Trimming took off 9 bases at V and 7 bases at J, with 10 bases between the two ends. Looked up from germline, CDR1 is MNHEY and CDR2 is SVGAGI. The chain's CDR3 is CASSEANSPLHF. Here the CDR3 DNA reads TGTGCCAGTTCGGAGGCCAATTCACCCCTCCACTTT.

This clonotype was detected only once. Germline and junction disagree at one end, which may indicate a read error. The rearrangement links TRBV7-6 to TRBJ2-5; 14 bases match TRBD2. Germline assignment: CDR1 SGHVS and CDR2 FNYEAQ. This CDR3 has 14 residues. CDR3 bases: TGTGCCAGCAGCTTGGGACTAGCGGGAGAGGCCCAGTACTTC. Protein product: CASSLGLAGEAQYF.

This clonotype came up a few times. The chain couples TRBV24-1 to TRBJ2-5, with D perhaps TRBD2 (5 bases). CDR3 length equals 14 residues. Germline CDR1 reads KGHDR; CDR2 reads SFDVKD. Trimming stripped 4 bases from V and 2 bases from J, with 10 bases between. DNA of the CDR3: TGTGCCACCAGTGAGGACTGGGATCAAGAGACCCAGTACTTC. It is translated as CATSEDWDQETQYF.

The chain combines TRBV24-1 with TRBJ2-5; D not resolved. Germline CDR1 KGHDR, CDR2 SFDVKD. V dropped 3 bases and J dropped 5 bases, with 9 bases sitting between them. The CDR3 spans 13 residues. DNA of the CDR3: TGTGCCACCAGTGATGGCTTCGCGGAGACCCAGTACTTC. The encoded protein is CATSDGFAETQYF.

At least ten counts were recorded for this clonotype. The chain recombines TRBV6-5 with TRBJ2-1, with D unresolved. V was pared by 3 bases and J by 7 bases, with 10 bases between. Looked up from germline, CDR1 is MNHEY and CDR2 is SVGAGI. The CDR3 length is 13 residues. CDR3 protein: CASSYQGPNEQFF. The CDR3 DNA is TGTGCCAGCAGTTATCAAGGGCCAAATGAGCAGTTCTTC.

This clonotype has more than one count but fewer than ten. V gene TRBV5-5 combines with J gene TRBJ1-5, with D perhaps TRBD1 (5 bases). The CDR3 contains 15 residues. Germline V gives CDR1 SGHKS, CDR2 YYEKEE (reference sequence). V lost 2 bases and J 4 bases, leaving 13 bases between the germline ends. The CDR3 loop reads CASSFTDSGNQPQHF. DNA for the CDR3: TGTGCCAGCAGCTTCACCGACAGCGGGAATCAGCCCCAGCATTTT.

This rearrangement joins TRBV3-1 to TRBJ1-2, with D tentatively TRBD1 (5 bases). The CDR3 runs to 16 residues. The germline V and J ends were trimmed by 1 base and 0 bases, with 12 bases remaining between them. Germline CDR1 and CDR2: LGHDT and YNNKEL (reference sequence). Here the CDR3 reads CASSQGAGVSNYGYTF. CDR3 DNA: TGTGCCAGCAGCCAAGGTGCGGGGGTTTCTAACTATGGCTACACCTTC.